The next 6 T cell receptor beta chains were all read from a single sample in a study of T cells in Graves' hyperthyroidism and ophthalmopathy. The investigators amplified TCR beta CDR3 regions from RNA transcripts. The study used the HTBI primer set for a first-round RT-PCR of the TCR CDR3. TCRdb passed the multiplex PCR reads through MiXCR, listing each CDR3 protein once. The sample records roughly 290,000 distinct CDR3 sequences, approximately 15% being singletons. Material: blood. These receptors were taken from a woman aged 60 to 75 with Graves' ophthalmopathy.

This clonotype was seen at least ten times. V gene TRBV2 combines with J gene TRBJ2-3; perhaps TRBD1 as D (5 bases). Trimming took 2 bases from V and 5 from J, leaving 20 bases between them. Germline CDR1 SNHLY, CDR2 FYNNEI. This CDR3 has 17 amino acids. CDR3 residues: CASSERQVRVRGDTQYF. DNA for the CDR3: TGTGCCAGCAGTGAAAGGCAGGTCAGGGTAAGAGGAGATACGCAGTATTTT.

In this sample, this clonotype turned up many times. V is TRBV7-6 and J is TRBJ2-3; 9 bases fit TRBD2. V lost 1 base, J lost 0 bases, and 5 bases stayed unmatched. The CDR3 has 17 amino acids. Germline assignment: CDR1 SGHVS and CDR2 FNYEAQ. CDR3 coding DNA: TGTGCCAGCAGCTTAGTAGCGGGAGTCTCTAGCACAGATACGCAGTATTTT. Its translation: CASSLVAGVSSTDTQYF. Combining the CDR3 with reference TRBV7-6 and TRBJ2-3 gives the whole variable domain GAGVSQSPRYKVTKRGQDVALRCDPISGHVSLYWYRQALGQGPEFLTYFNYEAQQDKSGLPNDRFSAERPEGSISTLTIQRTEQRDSAMYRCASSLVAGVSSTDTQYFGPGTRLTVL.

To note about this clonotype: Being one base from a much bigger clone, this may be a read error. J is TRBJ2-7 and V is TRBV7-3; 7 positions match TRBD1. The CDR3 extends over 14 amino acids. From germline, CDR1 is SGHTA and CDR2 FQGTGA. V lost 3 bases, J lost 2 bases, and 4 bases stayed unmatched. The DNA for the CDR3 is TGTGCCAGCAGCTTTATGACAGGGCCCTACGAGCAGTACTTC. Its protein is CASSFMTGPYEQYF.

This clonotype was seen ten or more times. CDR3 coding DNA: TGTGCCAGCAGTCTGATACAGGGGAACACTGAAGCTTTCTTT. Protein product: CASSLIQGNTEAFF. The rearrangement links TRBV12-3 or TRBV12-4 to TRBJ1-1; D may be TRBD1 (6 bases). CDR3 length equals 14 residues. V lost 5 bases and J lost 1, with 11 bases in between.

This clonotype was detected a few times. The chain combines TRBV6-6 with TRBJ2-7, with D possibly being TRBD2 (5 bases). CDR1 MNHNY and CDR2 SVGAGI come from the germline V gene (reference sequence). V shed 1 base and J shed 1 base, with 11 bases lying between them. The CDR3 has 15 amino acids. CDR3 sequence (DNA): TGTGCCAGCAGTTACTTAGAGGGAGAGTCCTACGAGCAGTACTTC. Its translation: CASSYLEGESYEQYF.

The CDR3 DNA reads as TGTGCCAGCACCCGACAGGGGGTCAATGAGCAGTTCTTC. This gives the protein CASTRQGVNEQFF. The V and J genes are TRBV12-3 or TRBV12-4 and TRBJ2-1; 9 bases align to TRBD1. This CDR3 contains 13 residues. Germline trimming cut 7 bases from V and 6 bases from J; bases unmatched to any gene: 4.